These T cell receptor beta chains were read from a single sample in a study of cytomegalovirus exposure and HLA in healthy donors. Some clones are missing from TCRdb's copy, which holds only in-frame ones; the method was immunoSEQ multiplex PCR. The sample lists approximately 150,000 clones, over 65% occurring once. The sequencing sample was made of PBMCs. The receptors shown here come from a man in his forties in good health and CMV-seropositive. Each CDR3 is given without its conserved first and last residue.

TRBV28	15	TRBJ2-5	ASSFSRQQVYQETQY
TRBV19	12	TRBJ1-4	ASSIDGSGEKLF
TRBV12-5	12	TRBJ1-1	ASGLGTGNTEAF
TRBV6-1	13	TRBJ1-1	ASSEGHSGGTEAF
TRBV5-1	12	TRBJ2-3	ASTADRVPDTQY
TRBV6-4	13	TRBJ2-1	ASRPSGRDADEQF
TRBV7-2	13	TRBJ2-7	ASSRQFGSPHEQY
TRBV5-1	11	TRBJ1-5	ASSLEGHQPQH
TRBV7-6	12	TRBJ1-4	ASSRTGGIEKLF
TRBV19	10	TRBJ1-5	ASSIRGTPQH
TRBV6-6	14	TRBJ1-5	ASSLPGGQGNQPQH
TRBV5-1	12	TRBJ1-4	ASSLGESNEKLF